Presented here are 21 T cell receptor beta chains from one specimen sequenced in a study of metastatic and nonmetastatic thyroid tumors. MiXCR reprocessed the PCR reads for TCRdb. The repertoire consists of tens of thousands of clones, with around 21% occurring once and the leading ten covering under 9%. Patients were all untreated before their thyroid surgery. The sample consisted of blood. These receptors all stem from a female donor with papillary thyroid cancer or a benign thyroid nodule (not recorded which). Some clones in this sample may be carry-over from other donors' samples.

This sequence joins TRBV27 and TRBJ2-5; TRBD1 agrees at 10 bases. The germline V gene has CDR1 MNHEY and CDR2 SMNVEV (reference sequence). V was clipped by 10 bases and J by 5 bases; unmatched bases: 10. The CDR3 extends over 14 amino acids. This chain's CDR3 is CAIGLGTGAETQYF. DNA of the CDR3: TGTGCCATCGGTTTAGGGACAGGGGCTGAGACCCAGTACTTC.

This clone occurred many times. The rearrangement uses TRBV7-2 and TRBJ2-1, with D unresolved. Deletions cut 3 bases from V and 15 bases from J, with 15 bases between. The CDR3 spans 12 residues. The germline CDR1 and CDR2 sequences are SGHTA and FQGNSA. The CDR3 coding sequence is TGTGCCAGCAGCTTCTCGGGCCCGTGGCCGTTCTTC. This gives the protein CASSFSGPWPFF.

This clone was recorded many times. V is TRBV7-9 and J is TRBJ2-7; 8 bases are shared with TRBD1. V dropped 4 bases and J dropped 4; count of bases not matched to a gene: 6. The CDR3 runs 14 residues. CDR1 and CDR2 (germline): SEHNR, FQNEAQ (reference sequence). CDR3 DNA sequence: TGTGCCAGCAGCTCGACAGGGGCGAGTTACGAGCAGTACTTC. It encodes CASSSTGASYEQYF.

This clone is medium-sized by share. This chain links TRBV7-3 with TRBJ2-3, with 15 nucleotides matching TRBD2. CDR3 length: 18 residues. Trimming took 5 bases from V and 3 from J; bases not matched to a gene: 9. Germline-derived CDR1 and CDR2 are SGHTA and FQGTGA. The chain's CDR3 is CASSPRTSGRASTDTQYF. DNA of the CDR3: TGTGCCAGCAGCCCGCGGACTAGCGGGAGGGCATCAACAGATACGCAGTATTTT. Together with reference TRBV7-3 and TRBJ2-3, the CDR3 gives the full variable domain: GAGVSQTPSNKVTEKGKYVELRCDPISGHTALYWYRQSLGQGPEFLIYFQGTGAADDSGLPNDRFFAVRPEGSVSTLKIQRTERGDSAVYLCASSPRTSGRASTDTQYFGPGTRLTVL.

This clone was observed a handful of times. Since no conserved phenylalanine or tryptophan closes the CDR3, a read error is the likely cause. The rearrangement uses TRBV12-3 or TRBV12-4 and TRBJ1-2, with D uncertain. V was trimmed by 10 bases and J by 8 bases, leaving 17 bases between them. The CDR3 covers 12 residues. The DNA of the CDR3 is TGTGCCACTGCGCATACAACCGGGGGCTACACCCTC. This gives the protein CATAHTTGGYTL.

As for this clone: Possible read error: a much larger clone is one base away. The same CDR3 can be traced to other DNA sequences in this sample. The chain is built from TRBV29-1 and TRBJ2-3; the D gene is possibly TRBD1 (6 bases). Germline V gene data show CDR1 as SQVTM and CDR2 as ANQGSEA. The V and J ends lost 6 bases and 6 bases respectively, with 19 bases between them. The CDR3 totals 14 residues. DNA of the CDR3: TGCAGCGTCCCCCACAGGGTTGTCACGGATACGCAGTATTTT. Translation: CSVPHRVVTDTQYF.

This clone has only a few counts. Germline is not matched at one junction end, which may reflect a read error. J is TRBJ1-2 and V is TRBV12-3 or TRBV12-4, with TRBD1 as a possible D gene (5 bases). The CDR3 extends over 13 amino acids. The CDR3 sequence is CASSLSRGYSYTF. The CDR3 bases are TGTGCCAGCAGTTTATCGAGGGGCTATAGCTACACCTTC.

About this clone: An end of the junction differs from the germline gene, which may be a read error. This sequence joins TRBV2 and TRBJ1-3; weak D call: TRBD1 (6 bases). CDR1 and CDR2 (germline): SNHLY, FYNNEI. The CDR3 is 16 residues long. The CDR3 region has the DNA TGTGGCAGCATTGCCCCGGGGGGCTCAGGAGGAAACACCATATATTTT. It specifies CGSIAPGGSGGNTIYF.

This clone was recorded many times. This chain links TRBV11-2 with TRBJ1-5; 9 nucleotides match TRBD1. V gave up 10 bases and J gave up 3 bases; unmatched junction bases: 13. The germline CDR1 and CDR2 sequences are SGHAT and FQNNGV. CDR3 length: 16 amino acids. The chain's CDR3 is CANIPGQGVTNQPQHF. CDR3 DNA sequence: TGTGCCAACATCCCGGGACAGGGAGTCACCAATCAGCCCCAGCATTTT.

Worth noting for this clone: At one boundary the junction diverges from the germline segment, which might be a read error. The rearrangement joins TRBV20-1 to TRBJ2-7, with D hard to call. The CDR3 length is 13 residues. Germline CDR1 reads DFQATT; CDR2 reads SNEGSKA (reference sequence). CDR3 residues: CSATELSSYGQYF. CDR3 DNA: TGCAGTGCTACAGAACTGAGCTCCTACGGGCAGTACTTC.

This clone was recorded many times. The chain joins TRBV4-2 to TRBJ2-3; D possibly corresponds to TRBD2 (5 bases). This CDR3 contains 18 residues. Germline CDR1 and CDR2: LGHNA and YNFKEQ. Trimming removed 3 bases from V and 0 bases from J, with 19 bases in between. The CDR3 DNA follows: TGTGCCAGCAGCCAGGACGCCCTTAGCGCCTCTAGCACAGATACGCAGTATTTT. It encodes CASSQDALSASSTDTQYF.

About this clone itself: One end of the junction is discordant with germline, which a read error may explain. This rearrangement joins TRBV7-2 to TRBJ2-5, with 9 bases that match TRBD2. The CDR3 extends over 15 amino acids. Germline values: CDR1 SGHTA, CDR2 FQGNSA. The CDR3 region is CVSSQRLAGSENQYF. CDR3 nucleotide sequence: TGTGTCAGCAGCCAGAGGCTAGCGGGGTCTGAGAACCAGTACTTC.

A remark on this clone: Lacking the conserved final phenylalanine or tryptophan, this CDR3 likely reflects a read error. V is TRBV2 and J is TRBJ1-3; no firm D call. Per the germline V gene, CDR1 is SNHLY and CDR2 is FYNNEI. The CDR3 extends over 12 amino acids. V dropped 4 bases and J dropped 1 base, with 2 bases sitting between them. The CDR3 spells CASSVSGNTIYV. CDR3 nucleotides: TGTGCCAGCAGTGTATCTGGAAACACCATATATGTG.

Ten or more counts support this clone. The chain joins TRBV19 to TRBJ2-3, with TRBD1 identical over 9 bases. This CDR3 is 16 amino acids long. Looked up from germline, CDR1 is LNHDA and CDR2 is SQIVND (reference sequence). V trimming: 7 bases; J trimming: 7 bases; junction bases outside the gene matches: 15. CDR3 nucleotide sequence: TGTGCCAGTACCAACGGGGGGACAGGGCGTAAAAATACGCAGTATTTT. Translated, it gives CASTNGGTGRKNTQYF.

This clone was detected only a few times. The chain joins TRBV24-1 to TRBJ2-7, with 13 bases lining up with TRBD2. Germline values: CDR1 KGHDR, CDR2 SFDVKD. With 3 bases clipped from V and 5 bases from J, the junction kept 3 bases outside the gene matches. This CDR3 comprises 15 residues. CDR3 region: CATSDHTSGRDEQYF. The CDR3 nucleotides read TGTGCCACCAGTGATCATACTAGCGGGAGGGACGAGCAGTACTTC.

Ten or more counts support this clone. This chain connects TRBV27 to TRBJ1-4; no clear D gene. The CDR3 has 16 residues. Germline loops: CDR1 MNHEY, CDR2 SMNVEV (reference sequence). Trimming stripped 6 bases from V and 8 bases from J, with 22 bases between. CDR3 sequence (DNA): TGTGCCAGCAGCCCAAAAGATATGGCAGAAGACGAAAAACTGTTTTTT. Encoded protein: CASSPKDMAEDEKLFF. The variable domain in full, with the rest retrieved from reference TRBV27 and TRBJ1-4, is EAQVTQNPRYLITVTGKKLTVTCSQNMNHEYMSWYRQDPGLGLRQIYYSMNVEVTDKGDVPEGYKVSRKEKRNFPLILESPSPNQTSLYFCASSPKDMAEDEKLFFGSGTQLSVL.

Judged by abundance, this clone is medium-sized. This chain uses TRBV27 with TRBJ2-1; the match to TRBD2 covers 13 bases. The germline V gene has CDR1 MNHEY and CDR2 SMNVEV (reference sequence). The CDR3 spans 16 residues. Trimming cost V 5 bases and J 7 bases; bases outside gene matches: 8. The CDR3 DNA is TGTGCCAGCAGTGCCGGACTAGCGGGAGTGAAAAATGAGCAGTTCTTC. It is translated as CASSAGLAGVKNEQFF.

This clone is medium-sized within its sample. This chain's CDR3 is CASSYQQDYGYTF. CDR3 DNA sequence: TGTGCCAGCAGTTACCAACAGGACTATGGCTACACCTTC. This sequence joins TRBV6-5 and TRBJ1-2; maybe TRBD1 (5 bases). This CDR3 is 13 amino acids long. Trimming left V 2 bases short and J 3 bases short, with 7 bases between. CDR1 and CDR2 (germline): MNHEY, SVGAGI.

V and J are TRBV30 and TRBJ2-7, with a possible D match to TRBD2 (7 bases). CDR1 is GTSNPN and CDR2 is SVGIG in the germline V gene (reference sequence). The CDR3 sequence is 14 residues long. Between the trimmed V and J ends, which lost 1 base and 0 bases, there was a span of 10 bases. The CDR3 sequence is CAWSEGGSSYEQYF. DNA of the CDR3: TGTGCCTGGAGTGAGGGGGGGAGCTCCTACGAGCAGTACTTC.

This clone has a count of ten or more. The chain couples TRBV9 to TRBJ2-7, with TRBD2 matching 9 bases. CDR3 length: 14 residues. Germline V gene sequence: CDR1 SGDLS, CDR2 YYNGEE. Unmatched junction bases numbered 2, after V lost 2 bases and J lost 2 bases. DNA of the CDR3: TGTGCCAGCAGCGTGACTAGCGGCCCCTACGAGCAGTACTTC. It is translated as CASSVTSGPYEQYF.

About this clone: Here the CDR3 omits its conserved ending phenylalanine or tryptophan, so a read error is the likely source. The V call is TRBV9, the J call TRBJ2-7; D is possibly TRBD2 (8 bases). CDR3 length equals 16 residues. In germline, CDR1 is SGDLS, CDR2 YYNGEE. The CDR3 loop is CASSGTLSGGGGEQYL. The CDR3 coding sequence is TGCGCCAGCAGCGGCACCCTCTCGGGAGGGGGCGGCGAGCAGTACCTC.